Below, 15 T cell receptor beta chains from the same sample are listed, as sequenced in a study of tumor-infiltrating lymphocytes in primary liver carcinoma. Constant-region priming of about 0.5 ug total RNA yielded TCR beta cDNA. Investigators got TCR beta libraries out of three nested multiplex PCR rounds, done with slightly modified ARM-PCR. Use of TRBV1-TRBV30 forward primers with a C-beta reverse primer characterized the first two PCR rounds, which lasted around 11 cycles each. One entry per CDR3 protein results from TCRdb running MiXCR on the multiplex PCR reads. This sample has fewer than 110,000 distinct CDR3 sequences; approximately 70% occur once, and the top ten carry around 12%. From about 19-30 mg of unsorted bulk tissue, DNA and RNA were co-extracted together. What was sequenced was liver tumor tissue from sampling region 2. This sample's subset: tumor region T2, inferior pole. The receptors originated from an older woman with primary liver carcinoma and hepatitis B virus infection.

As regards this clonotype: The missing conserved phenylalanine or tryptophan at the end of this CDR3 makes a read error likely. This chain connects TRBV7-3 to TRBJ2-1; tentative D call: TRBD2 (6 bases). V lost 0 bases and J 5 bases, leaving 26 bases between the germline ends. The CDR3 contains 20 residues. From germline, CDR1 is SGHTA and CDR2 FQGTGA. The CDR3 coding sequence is TGTGCCAGCAGCTTAACGTTCGAGCGGGCCGTTACCTCGAAAGACAATGAGCAGTTCATC. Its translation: CASSLTFERAVTSKDNEQFI.

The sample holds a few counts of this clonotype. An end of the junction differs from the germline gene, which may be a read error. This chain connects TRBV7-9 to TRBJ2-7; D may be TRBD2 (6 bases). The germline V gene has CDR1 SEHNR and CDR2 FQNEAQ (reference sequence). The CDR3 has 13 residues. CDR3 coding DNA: TGTGCCAGCAACTTAGCGCACGGGGGCGAGCAGTACTTC. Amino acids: CASNLAHGGEQYF. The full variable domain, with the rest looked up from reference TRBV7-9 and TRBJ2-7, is DTGVSQNPRHKITKRGQNVTFRCDPISEHNRLYWYRQTLGQGPEFLTYFQNEAQLEKSRLLSDRFSAERPKGSFSTLEIQRTEQGDSAMYLCASNLAHGGEQYFGPGTRLTVT.

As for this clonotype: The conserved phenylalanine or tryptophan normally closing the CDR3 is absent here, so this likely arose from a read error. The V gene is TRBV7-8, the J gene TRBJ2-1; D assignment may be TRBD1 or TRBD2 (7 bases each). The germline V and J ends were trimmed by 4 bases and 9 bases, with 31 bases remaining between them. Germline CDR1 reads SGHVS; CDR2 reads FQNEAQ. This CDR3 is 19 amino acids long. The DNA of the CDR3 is TGTGCCAGCAGCTCCCCAGTTCCCAGACAGGGTGGGGGGGGCATTGAGCAGTTCCTC. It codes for CASSSPVPRQGGGGIEQFL.

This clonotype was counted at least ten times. The CDR3 DNA reads TGTGCCAGCAGCTTAGATCCGGCTAGTTCATGGGAGCAGTTCTTC. This translates into CASSLDPASSWEQFF. The chain couples TRBV7-8 to TRBJ2-1; no definite D call. This CDR3 is 15 amino acids long. The V and J ends lost 1 base and 10 bases respectively, with 17 bases between them. CDR1 SGHVS and CDR2 FQNEAQ come from the germline V gene.

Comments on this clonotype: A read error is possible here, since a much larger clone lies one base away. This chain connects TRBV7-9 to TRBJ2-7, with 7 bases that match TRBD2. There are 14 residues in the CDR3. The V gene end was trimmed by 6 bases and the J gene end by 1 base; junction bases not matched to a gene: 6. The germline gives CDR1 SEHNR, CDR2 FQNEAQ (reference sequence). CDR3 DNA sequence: TGTGCCAGCAGTTATGGGAGGGATTCCTACGAGCAGTACTTC. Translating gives CASSYGRDSYEQYF.

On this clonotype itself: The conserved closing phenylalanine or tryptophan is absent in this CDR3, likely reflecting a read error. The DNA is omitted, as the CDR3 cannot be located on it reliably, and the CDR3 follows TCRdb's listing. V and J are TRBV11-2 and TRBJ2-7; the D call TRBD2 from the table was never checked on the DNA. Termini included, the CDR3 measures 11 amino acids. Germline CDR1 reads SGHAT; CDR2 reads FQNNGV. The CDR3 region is CASSFANSLEY.

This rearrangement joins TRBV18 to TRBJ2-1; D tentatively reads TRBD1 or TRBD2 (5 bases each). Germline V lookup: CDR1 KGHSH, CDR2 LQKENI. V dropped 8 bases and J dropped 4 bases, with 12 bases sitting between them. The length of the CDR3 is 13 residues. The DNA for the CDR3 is TGTGCCAGCGCTAGTGAGGGGTACAATGAGCAGTTCTTC. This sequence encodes CASASEGYNEQFF. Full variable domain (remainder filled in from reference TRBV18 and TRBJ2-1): NAGVMQNPRHLVRRRGQEARLRCSPMKGHSHVYWYRQLPEEGLKFMVYLQKENIIDESGMPKERFSAEFPKEGPSILRIQQVVRGDSAAYFCASASEGYNEQFFGPGTRLTVL.

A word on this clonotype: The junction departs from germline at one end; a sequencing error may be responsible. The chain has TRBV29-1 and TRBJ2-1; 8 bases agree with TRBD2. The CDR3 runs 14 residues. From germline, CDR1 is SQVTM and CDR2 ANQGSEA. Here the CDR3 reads CSVESSGSLNELFF. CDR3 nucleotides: TGCAGCGTTGAGTCCAGCGGGAGTTTGAATGAGCTGTTCTTC.

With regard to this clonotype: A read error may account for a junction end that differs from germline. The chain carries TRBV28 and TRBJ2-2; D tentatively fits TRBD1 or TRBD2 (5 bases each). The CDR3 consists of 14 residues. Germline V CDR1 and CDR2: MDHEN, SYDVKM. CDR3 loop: CASRYIQGTGELLF. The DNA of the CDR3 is TGTGCCAGCAGATATATTCAGGGCACCGGGGAGCTGCTTTTT.

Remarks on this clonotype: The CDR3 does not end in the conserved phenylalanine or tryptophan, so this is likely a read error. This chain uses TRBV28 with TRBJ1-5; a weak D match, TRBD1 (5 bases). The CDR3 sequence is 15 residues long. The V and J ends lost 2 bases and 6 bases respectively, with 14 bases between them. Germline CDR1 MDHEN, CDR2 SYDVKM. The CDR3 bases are TGTGCCAGCAGTTTAGTAGGGGCGAAGGTTCAGCCCCAGCATGTT. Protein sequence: CASSLVGAKVQPQHV.

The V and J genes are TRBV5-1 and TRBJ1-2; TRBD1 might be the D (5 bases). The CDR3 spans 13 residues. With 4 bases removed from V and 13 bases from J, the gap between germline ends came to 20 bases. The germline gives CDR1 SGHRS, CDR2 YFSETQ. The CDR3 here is CASSTKEGRVPTF. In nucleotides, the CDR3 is TGCGCCAGCAGCACGAAGGAGGGCAGGGTACCCACCTTC.

This CDR3 reads CSARGRAGNTIYF. The DNA of the CDR3 is TGCAGTGCTAGGGGCAGGGCCGGAAACACCATATATTTT. The chain links TRBV20-1 to TRBJ1-3; D is possibly TRBD1 (5 bases). Trimming cost V 3 bases and J 4 bases, with 10 bases left between them. Germline CDR1 reads DFQATT; CDR2 reads SNEGSKA (reference sequence). This CDR3 spans 13 amino acids.

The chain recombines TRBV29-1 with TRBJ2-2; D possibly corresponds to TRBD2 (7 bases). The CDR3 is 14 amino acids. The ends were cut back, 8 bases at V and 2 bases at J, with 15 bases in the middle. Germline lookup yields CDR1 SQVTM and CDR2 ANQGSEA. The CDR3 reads CSTRGGRNTGELFF. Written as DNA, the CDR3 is TGCAGCACCAGGGGCGGGAGAAACACCGGGGAGCTGTTTTTT.

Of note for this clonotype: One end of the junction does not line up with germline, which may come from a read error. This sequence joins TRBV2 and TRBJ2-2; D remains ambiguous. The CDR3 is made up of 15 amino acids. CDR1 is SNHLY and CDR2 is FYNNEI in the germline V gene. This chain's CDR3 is CASADGKQNIGELFF. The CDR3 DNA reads TGTGCCAGCGCCGACGGAAAACAGAACATCGGGGAGCTGTTTTTT. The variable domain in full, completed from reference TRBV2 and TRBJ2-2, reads EPEVTQTPSHQVTQMGQEVILRCVPISNHLYFYWYRQILGQKVEFLVSFYNNEISEKSEIFDDQFSVERPDGSNFTLKIRSTKLEDSAMYFCASADGKQNIGELFFGEGSRLTVL.

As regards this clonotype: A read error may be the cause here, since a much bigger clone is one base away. The CDR3, as DNA: TGTGCCAGCAGTCACAGGACAGGGGTCTACGAGCAGTACTTC. It yields the protein CASSHRTGVYEQYF. This chain uses TRBV6-5 with TRBJ2-7, with TRBD1 matching over 9 bases. Per germline, CDR1 MNHEY and CDR2 SVGAGI. The CDR3 consists of 14 residues. Trimming removed 5 bases from V and 3 bases from J; junction bases left unmatched: 5.